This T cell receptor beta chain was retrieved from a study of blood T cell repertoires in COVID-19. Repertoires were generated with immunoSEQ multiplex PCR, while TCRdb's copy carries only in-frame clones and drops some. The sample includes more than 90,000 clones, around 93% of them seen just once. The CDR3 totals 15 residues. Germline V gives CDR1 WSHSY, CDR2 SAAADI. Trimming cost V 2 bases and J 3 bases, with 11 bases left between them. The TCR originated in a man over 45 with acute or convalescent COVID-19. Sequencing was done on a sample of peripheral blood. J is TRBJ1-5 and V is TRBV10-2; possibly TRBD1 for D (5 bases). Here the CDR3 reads CASSEDSILNQPQHF. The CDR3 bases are TGCGCCAGCAGTGAGGACAGCATTCTCAATCAGCCCCAGCATTTT.